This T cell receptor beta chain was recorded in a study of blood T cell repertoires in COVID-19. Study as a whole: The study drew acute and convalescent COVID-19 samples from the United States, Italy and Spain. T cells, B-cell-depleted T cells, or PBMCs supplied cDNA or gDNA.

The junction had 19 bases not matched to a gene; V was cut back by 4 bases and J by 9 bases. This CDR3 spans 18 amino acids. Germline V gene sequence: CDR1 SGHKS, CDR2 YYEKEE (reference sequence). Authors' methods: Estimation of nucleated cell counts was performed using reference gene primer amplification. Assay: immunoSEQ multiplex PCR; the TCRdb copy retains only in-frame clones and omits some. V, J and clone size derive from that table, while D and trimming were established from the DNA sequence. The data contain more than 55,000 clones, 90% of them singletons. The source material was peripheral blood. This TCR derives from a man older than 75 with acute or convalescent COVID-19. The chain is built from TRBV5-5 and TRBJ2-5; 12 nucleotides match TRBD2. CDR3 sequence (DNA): TGTGCCAGCAGCCTCCTGACTAGCGGGGGCCCTGGTGGCAGTCCCCAGTACTTC. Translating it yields CASSLLTSGGPGGSPQYF.